This is a list of T cell receptor beta chains from one sample in a study of blood T cell repertoires in COVID-19. The table came from immunoSEQ multiplex PCR; TCRdb's copy has only in-frame clones and leaves some out. The data contain about 120,000 clones, roughly 90% of them singletons. The sample taken for sequencing was peripheral blood. These receptors all stem from a man in his forties or fifties with active COVID-19. Both conserved end residues are part of each CDR3. Each record gives: clone size, D gene, J gene, V gene, CDR3 DNA, CDR3 protein. A D gene is named only where the DNA matches it firmly. Size is omitted from some rows. Given values are once, few, many or a class for expanded clones.

clone_size: -
d_call: TRBD1
j_call: TRBJ1-1
v_call: TRBV7-2
cdr3_nt: TGTGCCAGCAGCACAGGGACAGCCACTGAAGCTTTCTTT
cdr3_aa: CASSTGTATEAFF

clone_size: few
d_call: -
j_call: TRBJ1-2
v_call: TRBV25-1
cdr3_nt: TGTGCCAGCAGTGCCATCGGGAACTCTGGCTACACCTTC
cdr3_aa: CASSAIGNSGYTF

clone_size: once
d_call: TRBD1
j_call: TRBJ2-7
v_call: TRBV7-8
cdr3_nt: TGTGCCAGCAGCTCGGGACAGGAGTACTACGAGCAGTACTTC
cdr3_aa: CASSSGQEYYEQYF

clone_size: -
d_call: -
j_call: TRBJ2-7
v_call: TRBV5-1
cdr3_nt: TGCGCCAGCAGCCCCCCAGCGGTTGGAATCTACGAGCAGTACTTC
cdr3_aa: CASSPPAVGIYEQYF

clone_size: -
d_call: TRBD1
j_call: TRBJ2-7
v_call: TRBV5-1
cdr3_nt: TGCGCCAACGGGACAGGGACTTACGAGCAGTACTTC
cdr3_aa: CANGTGTYEQYF

clone_size: -
d_call: TRBD1
j_call: TRBJ1-1
v_call: TRBV19
cdr3_nt: TGTGCCAGTAGTAAGGGGTACAGGGGAGTGAGCACTGAAGCTTTCTTT
cdr3_aa: CASSKGYRGVSTEAFF

clone_size: -
d_call: TRBD2
j_call: TRBJ2-1
v_call: TRBV6-2/TRBV6-3
cdr3_nt: TGTGCCAGCAGTAAAAATCCCCTAGCGGGGGCCTTCACGAGCTCCTACAATGAGCAGTTCTTC
cdr3_aa: CASSKNPLAGAFTSSYNEQFF

clone_size: -
d_call: TRBD1
j_call: TRBJ1-5
v_call: TRBV18
cdr3_nt: TGTGCCAGCTCACCCGGACAGGGATTAGTTCAGCCCCAGCATTTT
cdr3_aa: CASSPGQGLVQPQHF

clone_size: -
d_call: -
j_call: TRBJ1-2
v_call: TRBV12-3/TRBV12-4
cdr3_nt: TGTGCCAGCAGTGTCAATGGCTACACCTTC
cdr3_aa: CASSVNGYTF

clone_size: -
d_call: -
j_call: TRBJ2-5
v_call: TRBV5-4
cdr3_nt: TGTGCCAGCAGCTTGAGAGACAGAGAGACCCAGTACTTC
cdr3_aa: CASSLRDRETQYF

clone_size: -
d_call: TRBD1
j_call: TRBJ2-1
v_call: TRBV27
cdr3_nt: TGTGCCACCACCGGGACAGGGAGGAGCAATGAGCAGTTCTTC
cdr3_aa: CATTGTGRSNEQFF

clone_size: -
d_call: -
j_call: TRBJ1-1
v_call: TRBV6-5
cdr3_nt: TGTGCCAGCAGTTACTCCGGACAGAGAGGGACTGAAGCTTTCTTT
cdr3_aa: CASSYSGQRGTEAFF

clone_size: -
d_call: TRBD1
j_call: TRBJ2-7
v_call: TRBV9
cdr3_nt: TGTGCCAGCAGCCCTCGGACAGGGCACGACTACGAGCAGTACTTC
cdr3_aa: CASSPRTGHDYEQYF

clone_size: -
d_call: TRBD1
j_call: TRBJ2-1
v_call: TRBV5-8
cdr3_nt: TGTGCCAGCAGCTCTGGGACAGGGGGGTTCAATGAGCAGTTCTTC
cdr3_aa: CASSSGTGGFNEQFF

clone_size: -
d_call: TRBD2
j_call: TRBJ2-3
v_call: TRBV24-1
cdr3_nt: TGTGCCACCAGTGATTTGCCTCTCGCGGGAGGTTCGGATACGCAGTATTTT
cdr3_aa: CATSDLPLAGGSDTQYF

clone_size: -
d_call: TRBD1
j_call: TRBJ1-1
v_call: TRBV7-2
cdr3_nt: TGTGCCAGCAGCGCACGGACAGGGATTAACACTGAAGCTTTCTTT
cdr3_aa: CASSARTGINTEAFF

clone_size: -
d_call: TRBD2
j_call: TRBJ2-3
v_call: TRBV5-5
cdr3_nt: TGTGCCAGCAGCCTTAGCCCCGGACTAGCGGGGGGCACAGATACGCAGTATTTT
cdr3_aa: CASSLSPGLAGGTDTQYF

clone_size: -
d_call: -
j_call: TRBJ2-7
v_call: TRBV21-1
cdr3_nt: TGTGCCAGCAGCAAAGAGCTACTCGAGCAGTACTTC
cdr3_aa: CASSKELLEQYF

clone_size: -
d_call: TRBD2
j_call: TRBJ2-3
v_call: TRBV19
cdr3_nt: TGTGCCAGTAGTCCCGGGACTAGCGGGAGGGCCAAAGATACGCAGTATTTT
cdr3_aa: CASSPGTSGRAKDTQYF

clone_size: -
d_call: -
j_call: TRBJ1-1
v_call: TRBV5-1
cdr3_nt: TGCGCCAGCAGCTGGACACTGAACACTGAAGCTTTCTTT
cdr3_aa: CASSWTLNTEAFF

clone_size: -
d_call: -
j_call: TRBJ2-7
v_call: TRBV12-3/TRBV12-4
cdr3_nt: TGTGCCAGCAGTTTTGACACCTACGAGCAGTACTTC
cdr3_aa: CASSFDTYEQYF

clone_size: -
d_call: -
j_call: TRBJ2-1
v_call: TRBV15
cdr3_nt: TGTGCCACCAGCAGAGCACAGGGTCCGCATGAGCAGTTCTTC
cdr3_aa: CATSRAQGPHEQFF

clone_size: -
d_call: -
j_call: TRBJ1-6
v_call: TRBV5-5
cdr3_nt: TGTGCCAGCAGCTCAGATAATTCACCCCTCCACTTT
cdr3_aa: CASSSDNSPLHF

clone_size: once
d_call: TRBD1
j_call: TRBJ1-2
v_call: TRBV7-6
cdr3_nt: TGTGCCAGCAGCCAAAAATCCGGGACAGACTATGGCTACACCTTC
cdr3_aa: CASSQKSGTDYGYTF

clone_size: -
d_call: TRBD2
j_call: TRBJ2-3
v_call: TRBV5-1
cdr3_nt: TGCGCCAGCAGCTTTGAACTAGCGGTGGATACGCAGTATTTT
cdr3_aa: CASSFELAVDTQYF

clone_size: -
d_call: -
j_call: TRBJ2-6
v_call: TRBV5-3
cdr3_nt: TGTGCCAGAATCAAACCGGCTGGGGCCAACGTCCTGACTTTC
cdr3_aa: CARIKPAGANVLTF

clone_size: -
d_call: TRBD1
j_call: TRBJ2-7
v_call: TRBV18
cdr3_nt: TGTGCCAGCTCACCGACCGGGACAGGGAACTCCTACGAGCAGTACTTC
cdr3_aa: CASSPTGTGNSYEQYF

clone_size: -
d_call: -
j_call: TRBJ2-3
v_call: TRBV6-5
cdr3_nt: TGTGCCAGCAGGGGCCTCCGCACAGATACGCAGTATTTT
cdr3_aa: CASRGLRTDTQYF

clone_size: -
d_call: -
j_call: TRBJ1-1
v_call: TRBV11-2
cdr3_nt: TGTGCCAGCAGCTTATCGGGAGGGACCCTTTCGAACACTGAAGCTTTCTTT
cdr3_aa: CASSLSGGTLSNTEAFF

clone_size: -
d_call: TRBD1
j_call: TRBJ1-6
v_call: TRBV5-4
cdr3_nt: TGTGCCAGCAGGGTCGGGACAGGGGAAAATTCACCCCTCCACTTT
cdr3_aa: CASRVGTGENSPLHF

clone_size: few
d_call: -
j_call: TRBJ1-5
v_call: TRBV19
cdr3_nt: TGTGCCAGTAGTCCCATGGGGAGGGGTTTGGGCAATCAGCCCCAGCATTTT
cdr3_aa: CASSPMGRGLGNQPQHF

clone_size: -
d_call: -
j_call: TRBJ1-2
v_call: TRBV29-1
cdr3_nt: TGCAGCGTTGGGGCAATAGAGGGTGCGGAACTCTATGGCTACACCTTC
cdr3_aa: CSVGAIEGAELYGYTF

clone_size: few
d_call: TRBD1
j_call: TRBJ1-4
v_call: TRBV11-2
cdr3_nt: TGTGCCAGCAGCAAAGGGACAGGGAACGAAAAACTGTTTTTT
cdr3_aa: CASSKGTGNEKLFF

clone_size: few
d_call: TRBD2
j_call: TRBJ2-1
v_call: TRBV12-5
cdr3_nt: TGTGCTAGTGGTTTAGGACTAGCGGGGGGGGATTACAATGAGCAGTTCTTC
cdr3_aa: CASGLGLAGGDYNEQFF

clone_size: -
d_call: TRBD1
j_call: TRBJ1-4
v_call: TRBV24-1
cdr3_nt: TGTGCCACCAGTGAGGCGGGGACAGCAACTAATGAAAAACTGTTTTTT
cdr3_aa: CATSEAGTATNEKLFF

clone_size: -
d_call: TRBD2
j_call: TRBJ2-2
v_call: TRBV16
cdr3_nt: TGTGCCAGCAGCCAATCGGTAGCGGGGCTACTCAACGGGGAGCTGTTTTTT
cdr3_aa: CASSQSVAGLLNGELFF

clone_size: once
d_call: -
j_call: TRBJ2-3
v_call: TRBV12-3/TRBV12-4
cdr3_nt: TGTGCCAGCAGTTTATCGGGTAATACGCAGTATTTT
cdr3_aa: CASSLSGNTQYF

clone_size: few
d_call: -
j_call: TRBJ1-4
v_call: TRBV7-8
cdr3_nt: TGTGCCAGCAGCTTAGCTTTGGTAGCTAATGAAAAACTGTTTTTT
cdr3_aa: CASSLALVANEKLFF

clone_size: -
d_call: -
j_call: TRBJ2-7
v_call: TRBV4-1
cdr3_nt: TGCGCCAGCAGCCACCTCCCAGGGACACCTAAACAGTACTTC
cdr3_aa: CASSHLPGTPKQYF

clone_size: -
d_call: TRBD1
j_call: TRBJ1-1
v_call: TRBV3-1/TRBV3-2
cdr3_nt: TGTGCCAGCAGCCAGCTGACAGGGTCAGGAGCTGAAGCTTTCTTT
cdr3_aa: CASSQLTGSGAEAFF

clone_size: -
d_call: -
j_call: TRBJ1-2
v_call: TRBV28
cdr3_nt: TGTGCCAGCAGTCCGACCTCTTTGGTGGGGGGTTATGCCTATGGCTACACCTTC
cdr3_aa: CASSPTSLVGGYAYGYTF

clone_size: -
d_call: TRBD1
j_call: TRBJ1-4
v_call: TRBV6-5
cdr3_nt: TGTGCCAGCATCCGAGACAGGGGAGGGGAAAAACTGTTTTTT
cdr3_aa: CASIRDRGGEKLFF

clone_size: -
d_call: -
j_call: TRBJ2-5
v_call: TRBV23-1
cdr3_nt: TGCGCCAGCAGTCAATGGGGCAAAAAACAAGAGACCCAGTACTTC
cdr3_aa: CASSQWGKKQETQYF

clone_size: -
d_call: -
j_call: TRBJ2-3
v_call: TRBV12-3/TRBV12-4
cdr3_nt: TGTGCCAGCAGTATAACAGATACGCAGTATTTT
cdr3_aa: CASSITDTQYF

clone_size: once
d_call: -
j_call: TRBJ2-1
v_call: TRBV3-1/TRBV3-2
cdr3_nt: TGTGCCAGCAGCCGGTCCGGGGACAATGAGCAGTTCTTC
cdr3_aa: CASSRSGDNEQFF

clone_size: -
d_call: TRBD2
j_call: TRBJ2-1
v_call: TRBV6-4
cdr3_nt: TGTGCCAGCAGAGCTAGCGGTATCTCCAATGAGCAGTTCTTC
cdr3_aa: CASRASGISNEQFF

clone_size: -
d_call: -
j_call: TRBJ2-4
v_call: TRBV5-4
cdr3_nt: TGTGCCAGCAGCTCTCAGACAGGGAGGCCCAAAAACATTCAGTACTTC
cdr3_aa: CASSSQTGRPKNIQYF

clone_size: -
d_call: -
j_call: TRBJ1-6
v_call: TRBV6-5
cdr3_nt: TGTGCCAGCAGCTCTATACAGGGTTCACCCCTCCACTTT
cdr3_aa: CASSSIQGSPLHF

clone_size: -
d_call: -
j_call: TRBJ2-6
v_call: TRBV7-9
cdr3_nt: TGTGCCAGCAGCTTTACCAGAACTGGGGCCAACGTCCTGACTTTC
cdr3_aa: CASSFTRTGANVLTF

clone_size: -
d_call: -
j_call: TRBJ1-2
v_call: TRBV9
cdr3_nt: TGTGCCAGCAGCCGGCTAGAGGGTGGAAACTATGGCTACACCTTC
cdr3_aa: CASSRLEGGNYGYTF

clone_size: -
d_call: -
j_call: TRBJ2-2
v_call: TRBV7-9
cdr3_nt: TGTGCCAGCAGCTTAGGGGGCAGAGAAACCGGGGAGCTGTTTTTT
cdr3_aa: CASSLGGRETGELFF

clone_size: once
d_call: TRBD1
j_call: TRBJ1-6
v_call: TRBV30
cdr3_nt: TGTGCCTGGAGGCTAGAGTCAAACAGGGGTAATTCACCCCTCCACTTT
cdr3_aa: CAWRLESNRGNSPLHF

clone_size: -
d_call: -
j_call: TRBJ2-6
v_call: TRBV5-8
cdr3_nt: TGTGCCAGCAGCCGAGGGATAACTGGGGCCAACGTCCTGACTTTC
cdr3_aa: CASSRGITGANVLTF

clone_size: -
d_call: -
j_call: TRBJ1-1
v_call: TRBV9
cdr3_nt: TGTGCCAGCAGCGTAGGGGGGCAGGGGTTTGAAGCTTTCTTT
cdr3_aa: CASSVGGQGFEAFF

clone_size: -
d_call: -
j_call: TRBJ2-2
v_call: TRBV5-4
cdr3_nt: TGTGCCAGCAGCACCGCCGGGGTTGACACCGGGGAGCTGTTTTTT
cdr3_aa: CASSTAGVDTGELFF

clone_size: -
d_call: -
j_call: TRBJ2-1
v_call: TRBV5-6
cdr3_nt: TGTGCCAGCAGCTGGAGGACAGCCTCCAATGAGCAGTTCTTC
cdr3_aa: CASSWRTASNEQFF

clone_size: once
d_call: TRBD1
j_call: TRBJ1-5
v_call: TRBV6-6
cdr3_nt: TGTGCCAGCAGTGATACCGGGACAGGGGGGCAGCCCCAGCATTTT
cdr3_aa: CASSDTGTGGQPQHF